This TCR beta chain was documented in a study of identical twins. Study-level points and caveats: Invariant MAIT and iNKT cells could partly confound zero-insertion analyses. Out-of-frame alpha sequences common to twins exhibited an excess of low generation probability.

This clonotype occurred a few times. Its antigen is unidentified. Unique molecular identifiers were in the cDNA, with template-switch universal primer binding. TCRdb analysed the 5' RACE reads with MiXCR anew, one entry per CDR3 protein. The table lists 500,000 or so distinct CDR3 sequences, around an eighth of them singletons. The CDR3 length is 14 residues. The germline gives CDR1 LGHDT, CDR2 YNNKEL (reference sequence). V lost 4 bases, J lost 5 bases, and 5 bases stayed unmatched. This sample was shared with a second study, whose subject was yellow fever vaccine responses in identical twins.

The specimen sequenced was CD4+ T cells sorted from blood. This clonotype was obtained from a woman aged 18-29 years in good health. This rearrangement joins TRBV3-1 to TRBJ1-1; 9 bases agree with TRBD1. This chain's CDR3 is CASSRQGEITEAFF. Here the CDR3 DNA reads TGTGCCAGCAGCCGACAGGGGGAGATAACTGAAGCTTTCTTT.